Below, 10 T cell receptor beta chains from the same sample are listed, as sequenced in a study of T cell changes during pregnancy in multiple sclerosis. Clones were read by immunoSEQ multiplex PCR, and TCRdb kept only the in-frame ones, dropping some. The sample has 36,000 or so clones, 80% to 95% seen once. Input material: PBMCs (not recorded whether the cells were cultured). The source is a female donor with multiple sclerosis, enrolled in a pregnancy study.

The rearrangement uses TRBV30 and TRBJ1-2; TRBD1 might be the D (5 bases). The CDR3 contains 10 residues. CDR1 is GTSNPN and CDR2 is SVGIG in the germline V gene (reference sequence). V lost 7 bases, J lost 4 bases, and 7 bases lay in between. The CDR3 here is CAFDSYGYTF. As DNA, the CDR3 is TGTGCCTTTGACAGCTATGGCTACACCTTC.

Written as DNA, the CDR3 is TGTGCCAGTAGTATCTTGGACTCTAGGGTGGATGAGCAGTTCTTC. Protein: CASSILDSRVDEQFF. The rearrangement uses TRBV19 and TRBJ2-1, with D possibly being TRBD2 (5 bases). The CDR3 totals 15 residues. The germline V gene encodes CDR1 LNHDA and CDR2 SQIVND (reference sequence). Deletions cut 3 bases from V and 8 bases from J, with 17 bases between.

This chain links TRBV5-1 with TRBJ2-2; D possibly corresponds to TRBD1 (6 bases). V lost 4 bases and J lost 4, with 17 bases in between. Germline V gene lookup returns CDR1 SGHRS and CDR2 YFSETQ. CDR3 length equals 16 residues. The CDR3 coding sequence is TGCGCCAGCAGCAAGGACAGCGTCGCGGGCACCGGGGAGCTGTTTTTT. It translates to CASSKDSVAGTGELFF.

The chain joins TRBV5-4 to TRBJ2-7, with 8 bases matching TRBD1. V was clipped by 0 bases and J by 11 bases; unmatched bases: 13. The V gene's germline CDR1 is SGHNT and CDR2 YYREEE (reference sequence). The CDR3 consists of 15 residues. CDR3 bases: TGTGCCAGCAGCTTGGTCGGACAGGGAAGGTCGACGGAGTACTTC. This translates into CASSLVGQGRSTEYF.

This clone has a single count. The chain carries TRBV7-9 and TRBJ2-7; 12 bases agree with TRBD2. The CDR3 spans 17 residues. Germline loops: CDR1 SEHNR, CDR2 FQNEAQ (reference sequence). V was clipped by 5 bases and J by 0 bases; unmatched bases: 8. CDR3 loop: CASSLRTSGTPSYEQYF. DNA of the CDR3: TGTGCCAGCAGCCTCAGGACTAGCGGGACTCCCTCCTACGAGCAGTACTTC.

V gene TRBV21-1 combines with J gene TRBJ2-1; the table's D gene call, TRBD1, was not cross checked with the DNA. TRBV21-1 is flagged as a pseudogene. This CDR3 comprises 16 residues. CDR3 bases: TGTGCCAGCACCAAAAATGGGCAGGCCTTCTACAATGAGCAGTTCTTC. Protein product: CASTKNGQAFYNEQFF.

This clone is judged medium-sized. The chain is built from TRBV10-3 and TRBJ1-1, with D unclear. V was clipped by 6 bases and J by 7 bases, with 18 bases between them. Germline CDR1 reads ENHRY; CDR2 reads SYGVKD. The CDR3 is 14 amino acids. The CDR3 sequence is CAIRDIEGTVEAFF. CDR3 nucleotide sequence: TGTGCCATCAGGGATATCGAGGGAACAGTTGAAGCTTTCTTT.

V and J are TRBV5-1 and TRBJ2-3, with D possibly TRBD2 on 5 matching bases. Trimming took 3 bases from V and 2 from J, leaving 13 bases between them. The length of the CDR3 is 15 residues. The germline V gene encodes CDR1 SGHRS and CDR2 YFSETQ. CDR3 nucleotides: TGCGCCAGCAGCTCCAGTAGCGAGACCACAGATACGCAGTATTTT. Its translation is CASSSSSETTDTQYF.

The chain combines TRBV20-1 with TRBJ2-3, with D unclear. The CDR3 has 10 amino acids. Per germline, CDR1 DFQATT and CDR2 SNEGSKA (reference sequence). Deletions cut 5 bases from V and 5 bases from J, with 5 bases between. The CDR3 DNA follows: TGCAGTGCTCTAAGAGATACGCAGTATTTT. Residues: CSALRDTQYF.

V usage is TRBV7-2 and J usage is TRBJ2-2; no clear D. CDR1 and CDR2 (germline): SGHTA, FQGNSA. The CDR3 contains 15 residues. V was clipped by 5 bases and J by 0 bases, with 10 bases between them. The CDR3 here is CASSLRRTNTGELFF. The CDR3 DNA is TGTGCCAGCAGCCTCCGACGGACGAACACCGGGGAGCTGTTTTTT.